A selection of T cell receptor beta chains follows, all from one sample in a study of T-cell memory formation after mild COVID-19. TCRdb redid the calling of the 5' RACE reads with MiXCR, one entry per CDR3 protein. The table shows approximately 65,000 distinct CDR3 sequences, with about a tenth occurring only once. The sample comprised PBMCs or a T cell subset sorted from them (not recorded which). These receptor sequences come from a young man who had mild COVID-19 (a few samples of this study predate the infection). Cell type and time point are not known. The CDR3 runs from the conserved cysteine through the conserved F or W. The D gene is left open where the match is weak. Only part of the rows carry a size: once, few, many, or a class if the clone is expanded.

TRBJ1-6,-,TRBV5-1,-,TGCGCCAGCAGCTCCGATTATGGCTTCGGCGGGGGGAAGTATTCACCCCTCCACTTT,CASSSDYGFGGGKYSPLHF
TRBJ1-1,-,TRBV7-9,TRBD1,TGTGCCAGCACCTTCGGGACAGGGAGGACTGAAGCTTTCTTT,CASTFGTGRTEAFF
TRBJ1-2,-,TRBV20-1,TRBD1,TGCAGTGCTCGGGACAGGGGATTTATAGATGGCTACACCTTC,CSARDRGFIDGYTF
TRBJ2-5,-,TRBV18,-,TGTGCCAGCTCACCACCGGGGGCCATGGGAGAGACCCAGTACTTC,CASSPPGAMGETQYF
TRBJ2-5,few,TRBV10-3,TRBD2,TGTGCCATCAGCTTAATAGCGGGGGGGACCCCAGAGACCCAGTACTTC,CAISLIAGGTPETQYF
TRBJ1-5,few,TRBV2,-,TGTGCCAGCAGTGAAGGGGGGAGGCCCCAGCATTTT,CASSEGGRPQHF
TRBJ2-5,-,TRBV27,-,TGTGCCAGTGGACGGAGGGGGCAGACCCAGTACTTC,CASGRRGQTQYF
TRBJ2-2,-,TRBV29-1,TRBD1,TGCAGCGTCCTGACAGGGGTCAACACCGGGGAGCTGTTTTTT,CSVLTGVNTGELFF
TRBJ2-2,many,TRBV28,-,TGTGCCAGCAGTTTACCCCACACCGGGGAGCTGTTTTTT,CASSLPHTGELFF
TRBJ2-4,few,TRBV6-5,TRBD2,TGTGCCAGCAGTTACTCGGGGCGGAGCGGGGGAAGAACAAACATTCAGTACTTC,CASSYSGRSGGRTNIQYF
TRBJ2-2,medium-sized,TRBV5-1,TRBD1,TGCGCCAGCAGCTTCCGGACAGGGGCGACTGGGGAGCTGTTTTTT,CASSFRTGATGELFF
TRBJ2-2,few,TRBV7-8,-,TGTGCCAGCAGCTCGAGACCCGGACTGGGGAACACCGGGGAGCTGTTTTTT,CASSSRPGLGNTGELFF
TRBJ2-1,many,TRBV4-3,-,TGCGCCAGCAGCCAAGATATCGGTCCCGCAGCAGATGAGCAGTTCTTC,CASSQDIGPAADEQFF
TRBJ1-5,few,TRBV10-3,TRBD1,TGTGCCATCAGTATAGGGACAGGCTACAATCAGCCCCAGCATTTT,CAISIGTGYNQPQHF
TRBJ2-5,many,TRBV7-6,TRBD2,TGTGCCAGCAGCTTAGCGGTAGCGGGGGTACGGAAGACCCAGTACTTC,CASSLAVAGVRKTQYF
TRBJ2-2,-,TRBV6-2/TRBV6-3,-,TGTGCCAGCAGCCGGGACGCCGGGGAGCTGTTTTTT,CASSRDAGELFF
TRBJ2-2,-,TRBV7-2,-,TGTGCCAGCAGCCCGTACAGGGGGGGGAACACCGGGGAGCTGTTTTTT,CASSPYRGGNTGELFF
TRBJ2-7,many,TRBV5-1,-,TGCGCCAGCACCATAGGGGGTGCGGACGAGCAGTACTTC,CASTIGGADEQYF
TRBJ2-2,-,TRBV7-9,-,TGTGCCAGCAGCTTCCGGGACACCACCGGGGAGCTGTTTTTT,CASSFRDTTGELFF
TRBJ1-1,few,TRBV7-2,-,TGTGCCAGCAGCTTAGGACAGTACACTGAAGCTTTCTTT,CASSLGQYTEAFF
TRBJ2-3,many,TRBV5-1,TRBD1,TGCGCCAGCGGCCAGGGGGCAGAAGATACGCAGTATTTT,CASGQGAEDTQYF
TRBJ2-1,few,TRBV5-1,TRBD2,TGCGCCAGCAGCGTCGGGACTAGCGGGGGGGATGAGCAGTTCTTC,CASSVGTSGGDEQFF
TRBJ2-2,many,TRBV4-3,TRBD2,TGCGCCAGCAGCCAAGGTGGTCTAGCGGGGGGGCCGGGCACCGGGGAGCTGTTTTTT,CASSQGGLAGGPGTGELFF
TRBJ1-2,few,TRBV7-9,TRBD1,TGTGCCAGCAGCCCGACAGGGAAAGGAGGCTACACCTTC,CASSPTGKGGYTF
TRBJ2-7,many,TRBV5-1,TRBD1,TGCGCCAGCAGCTTGAGGGGGCAGGGGGCCGCACCTCGGTACTTC,CASSLRGQGAAPRYF
TRBJ1-2,-,TRBV12-3/TRBV12-4,-,TGTGCCAGCAGTTATTTTGGCTCCCGATGGAGCACCTTC,CASSYFGSRWSTF
TRBJ1-2,-,TRBV7-9,TRBD1,TGTGCCAGCAGCTACGAGGACAGGACTTATGGCTACACCTTC,CASSYEDRTYGYTF
TRBJ2-3,medium-sized,TRBV5-1,TRBD1,TGCGCCAGCAGGAGACAGGGAGGCACAGATACGCAGTATTTT,CASRRQGGTDTQYF
TRBJ1-1,-,TRBV29-1,TRBD1,TGCAGCGCTCCGGGACAGGGGAACGGGGACACTGAAGCTTTCTTT,CSAPGQGNGDTEAFF